This T cell receptor (beta chain) was recovered during a study of blood T cells in healthy people across ages. Study-level results: Whereas aged donors had fewer naive CD4+ cells, long-lived donors had more of them and higher diversity.

A minimum of 5 micrograms of total RNA was extracted per sample. Using a J-beta primer mix together with a sample-barcoded 5' primer, a second PCR was run for roughly 7 to 12 cycles. TCRdb fed the 5' RACE reads into MiXCR, producing one record per CDR3 protein. The sample has some 900,000 distinct CDR3 sequences; roughly 43% are singletons. The CDR3 loop spans 13 amino acids. The V gene end was trimmed by 5 bases and the J gene end by 17 bases; junction bases not matched to a gene: 10. This clonotype came up a few times. Its specificity is unknown. V usage is TRBV12-3 or TRBV12-4 and J usage is TRBJ2-6; 9 nucleotides line up with TRBD1. The TCR sequence derives from a man aged 25 to 40 in good health. Input material: blood. In DNA form, the CDR3 reads TGTGCCAGCAGTCGGATGCAGGGACAGGGTATGACTTTC. It codes for CASSRMQGQGMTF.